The sequence of this T cell receptor beta chain was determined in a study of shared clonotypes between healthy human individuals. Study results and limitations: Only blood was sampled; tissue repertoires likely differ.

The test was conducted at deep level. Method: immunoSEQ multiplex PCR; TCRdb's copy keeps in-frame clones and lacks some. Among over a million clones listed, 70% to 80% were seen once. The donors were adults (healthy and HIV-negative) with no recent acute infections or vaccinations. Researchers partitioned CD4+ cells into CD45RA+ naive and CD45RA-negative memory subsets. V shed 4 bases, J shed 5 bases, and the junction held 3 bases outside the gene matches. The V gene's germline CDR1 is LNHDA and CDR2 SQIVND (reference sequence). This CDR3 has 13 residues. On this clone itself: Its antigen is not known.

This clonotype was sampled from a man between 18 and 35 years old in good health. The rearrangement links TRBV19 to TRBJ1-2; 8 bases are shared with TRBD1. Sequenced: memory CD4+ T cells sorted from blood. Subset of the sample: CD45RA-negative fraction. The CDR3 loop is CASSTGQGYGYTF. The DNA of the CDR3 is TGTGCCAGTAGTACCGGACAGGGTTATGGCTACACCTTC.